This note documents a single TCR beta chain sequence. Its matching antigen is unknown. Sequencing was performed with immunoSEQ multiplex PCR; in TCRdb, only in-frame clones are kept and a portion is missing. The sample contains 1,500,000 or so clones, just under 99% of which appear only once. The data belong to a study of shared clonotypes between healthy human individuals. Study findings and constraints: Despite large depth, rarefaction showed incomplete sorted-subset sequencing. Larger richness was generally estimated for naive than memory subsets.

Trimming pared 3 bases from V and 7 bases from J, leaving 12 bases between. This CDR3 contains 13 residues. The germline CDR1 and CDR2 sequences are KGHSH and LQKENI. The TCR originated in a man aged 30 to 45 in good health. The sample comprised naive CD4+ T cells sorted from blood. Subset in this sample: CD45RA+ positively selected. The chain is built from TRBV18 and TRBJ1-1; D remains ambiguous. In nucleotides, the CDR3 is TGTGCCAGCTCACCGCAAATGACATATGAAGCTTTCTTT. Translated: CASSPQMTYEAFF. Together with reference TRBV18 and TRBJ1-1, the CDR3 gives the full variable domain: NAGVMQNPRHLVRRRGQEARLRCSPMKGHSHVYWYRQLPEEGLKFMVYLQKENIIDESGMPKERFSAEFPKEGPSILRIQQVVRGDSAAYFCASSPQMTYEAFFGQGTRLTVV.